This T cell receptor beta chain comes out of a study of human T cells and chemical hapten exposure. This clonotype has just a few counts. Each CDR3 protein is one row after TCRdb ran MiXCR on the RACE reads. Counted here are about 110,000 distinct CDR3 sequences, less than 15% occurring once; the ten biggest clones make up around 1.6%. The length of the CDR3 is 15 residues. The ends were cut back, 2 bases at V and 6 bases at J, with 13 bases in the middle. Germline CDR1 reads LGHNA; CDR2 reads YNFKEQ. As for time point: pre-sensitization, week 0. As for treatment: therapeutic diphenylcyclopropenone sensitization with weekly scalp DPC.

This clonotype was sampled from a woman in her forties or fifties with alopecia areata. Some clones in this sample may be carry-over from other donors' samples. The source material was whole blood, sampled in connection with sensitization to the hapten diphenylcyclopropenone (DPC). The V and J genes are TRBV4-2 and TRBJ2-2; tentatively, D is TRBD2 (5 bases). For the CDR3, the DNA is TGTGCCAGCAGCCAACCGACGGGGTCCGCCGGGGAGCTGTTTTTT. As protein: CASSQPTGSAGELFF.